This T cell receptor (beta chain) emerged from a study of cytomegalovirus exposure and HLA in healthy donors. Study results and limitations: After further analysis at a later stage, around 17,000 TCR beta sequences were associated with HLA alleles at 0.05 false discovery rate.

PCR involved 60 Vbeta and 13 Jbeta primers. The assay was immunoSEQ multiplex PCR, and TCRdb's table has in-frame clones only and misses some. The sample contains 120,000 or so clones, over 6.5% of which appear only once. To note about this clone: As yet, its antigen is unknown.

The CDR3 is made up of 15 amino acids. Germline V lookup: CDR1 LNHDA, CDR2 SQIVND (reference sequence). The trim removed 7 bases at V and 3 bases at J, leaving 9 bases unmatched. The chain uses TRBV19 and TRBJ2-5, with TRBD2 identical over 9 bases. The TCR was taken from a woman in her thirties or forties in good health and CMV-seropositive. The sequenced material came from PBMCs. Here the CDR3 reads CASTSSGGNKETQYF. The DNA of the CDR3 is TGTGCCAGTACTAGTAGCGGGGGAAACAAAGAGACCCAGTACTTC.